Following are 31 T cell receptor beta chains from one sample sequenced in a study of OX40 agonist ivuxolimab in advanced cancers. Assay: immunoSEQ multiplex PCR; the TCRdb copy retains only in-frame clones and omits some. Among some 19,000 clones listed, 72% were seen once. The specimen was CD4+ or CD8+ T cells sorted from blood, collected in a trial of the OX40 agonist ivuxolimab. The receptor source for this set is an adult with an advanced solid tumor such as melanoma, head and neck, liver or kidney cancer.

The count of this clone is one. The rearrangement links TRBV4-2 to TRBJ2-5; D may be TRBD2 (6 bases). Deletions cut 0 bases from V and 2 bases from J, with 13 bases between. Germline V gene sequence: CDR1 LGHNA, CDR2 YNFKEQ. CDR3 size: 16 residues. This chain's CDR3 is CASSQDVIGGQETQYF. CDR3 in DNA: TGTGCCAGCAGCCAAGATGTTATCGGGGGACAAGAGACCCAGTACTTC.

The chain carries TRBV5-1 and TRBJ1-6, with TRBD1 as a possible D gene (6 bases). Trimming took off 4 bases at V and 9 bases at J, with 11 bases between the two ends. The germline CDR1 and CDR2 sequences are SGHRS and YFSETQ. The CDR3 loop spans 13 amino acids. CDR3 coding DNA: TGCGCCAGCAGCCGGGACAAGGTTTCACCCCTCCACTTT. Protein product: CASSRDKVSPLHF.

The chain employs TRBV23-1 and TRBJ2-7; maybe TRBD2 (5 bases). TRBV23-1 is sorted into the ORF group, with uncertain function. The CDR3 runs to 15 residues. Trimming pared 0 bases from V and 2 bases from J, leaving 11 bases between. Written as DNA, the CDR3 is TGCGCCAGCAGTCAATCTAAAGAGGGTCCCTACGAGCAGTACTTC. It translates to CASSQSKEGPYEQYF.

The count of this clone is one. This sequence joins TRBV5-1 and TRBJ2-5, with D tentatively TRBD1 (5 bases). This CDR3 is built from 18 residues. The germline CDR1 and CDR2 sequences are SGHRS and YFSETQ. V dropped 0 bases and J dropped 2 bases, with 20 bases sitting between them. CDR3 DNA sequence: TGCGCCAGCAGCTTGGATAGGGGCCGGTCGGCCTCACAAGAGACCCAGTACTTC. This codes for CASSLDRGRSASQETQYF.

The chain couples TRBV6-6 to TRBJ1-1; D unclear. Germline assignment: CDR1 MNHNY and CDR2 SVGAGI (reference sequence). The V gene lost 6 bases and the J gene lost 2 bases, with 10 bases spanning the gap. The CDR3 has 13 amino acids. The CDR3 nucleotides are TGTGCCAGCAGCCAAGTGGGAAACACTGAAGCTTTCTTT. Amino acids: CASSQVGNTEAFF.

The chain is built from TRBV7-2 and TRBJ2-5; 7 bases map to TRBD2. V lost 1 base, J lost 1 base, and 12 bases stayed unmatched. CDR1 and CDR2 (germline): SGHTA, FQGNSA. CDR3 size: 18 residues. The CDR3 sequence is CASSLVLGVAGIQETQYF. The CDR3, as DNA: TGTGCCAGCAGCTTAGTTCTAGGAGTAGCGGGCATCCAAGAGACCCAGTACTTC. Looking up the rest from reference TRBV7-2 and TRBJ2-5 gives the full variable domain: GAGVSQSPSNKVTEKGKDVELRCDPISGHTALYWYRQSLGQGLEFLIYFQGNSAPDKSGLPSDRFSAERTGGSVSTLTIQRTQQEDSAVYLCASSLVLGVAGIQETQYFGPGTRLLVL.

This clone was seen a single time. The chain's CDR3 is CASSLVWAGLVDTQYF. The CDR3 region has the DNA TGTGCCAGCAGCTTGGTTTGGGCGGGGCTGGTAGATACGCAGTATTTT. The chain employs TRBV11-2 and TRBJ2-3; maybe TRBD2 (6 bases). Trimming pared 3 bases from V and 5 bases from J, leaving 18 bases between. The CDR3 length is 16 residues. The V gene's germline CDR1 is SGHAT and CDR2 FQNNGV.

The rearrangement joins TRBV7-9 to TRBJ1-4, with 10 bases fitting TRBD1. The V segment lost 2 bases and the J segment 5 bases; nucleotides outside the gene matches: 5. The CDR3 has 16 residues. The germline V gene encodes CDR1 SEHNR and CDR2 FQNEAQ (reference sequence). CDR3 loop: CASSLFPGQGNEKLFF. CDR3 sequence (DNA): TGTGCCAGCAGCTTATTCCCGGGACAGGGGAATGAAAAACTGTTTTTT.

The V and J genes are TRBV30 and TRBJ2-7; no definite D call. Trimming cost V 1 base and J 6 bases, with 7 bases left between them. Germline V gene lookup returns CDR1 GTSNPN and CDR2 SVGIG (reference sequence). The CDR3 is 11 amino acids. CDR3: CAWSAGSEQYF. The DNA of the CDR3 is TGTGCCTGGAGTGCCGGTAGCGAGCAGTACTTC.

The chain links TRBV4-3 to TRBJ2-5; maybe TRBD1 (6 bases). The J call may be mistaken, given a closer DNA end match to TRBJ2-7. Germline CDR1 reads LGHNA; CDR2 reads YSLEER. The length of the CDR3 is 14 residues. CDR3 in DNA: TGCGCCAGCAGCCAGATACAGGGTAGCTACGAGCAGTACTTC. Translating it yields CASSQIQGSYEQYF.

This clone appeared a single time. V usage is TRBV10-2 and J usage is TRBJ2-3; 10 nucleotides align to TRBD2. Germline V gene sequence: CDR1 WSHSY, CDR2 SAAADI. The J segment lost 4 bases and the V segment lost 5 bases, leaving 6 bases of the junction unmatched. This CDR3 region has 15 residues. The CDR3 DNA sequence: TGCGCCAGCAGTCCGAGCGGGGGGGTGGCAGATACGCAGTATTTT. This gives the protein CASSPSGGVADTQYF.

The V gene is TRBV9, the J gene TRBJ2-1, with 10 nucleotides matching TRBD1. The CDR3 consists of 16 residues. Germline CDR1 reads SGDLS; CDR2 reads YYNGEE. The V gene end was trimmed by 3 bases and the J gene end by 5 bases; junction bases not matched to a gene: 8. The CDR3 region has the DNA TGTGCCAGCAGCGGAAGACAGGGGGCTGCCGACAATGAGCAGTTCTTC. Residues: CASSGRQGAADNEQFF.

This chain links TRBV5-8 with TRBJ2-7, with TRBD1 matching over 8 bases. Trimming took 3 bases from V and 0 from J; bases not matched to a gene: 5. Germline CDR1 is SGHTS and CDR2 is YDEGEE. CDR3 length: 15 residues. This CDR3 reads CASSSPGTGSYEQYF. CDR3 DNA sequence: TGTGCCAGCAGCTCCCCCGGGACAGGCTCCTACGAGCAGTACTTC.

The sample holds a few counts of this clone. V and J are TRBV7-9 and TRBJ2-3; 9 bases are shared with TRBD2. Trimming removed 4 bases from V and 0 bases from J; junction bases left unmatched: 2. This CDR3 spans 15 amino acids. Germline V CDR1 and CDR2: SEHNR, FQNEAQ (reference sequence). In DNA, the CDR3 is TGTGCCAGCAGCTCCAGCGGGGGGAGCACAGATACGCAGTATTTT. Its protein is CASSSSGGSTDTQYF. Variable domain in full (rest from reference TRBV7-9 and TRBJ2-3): DTGVSQNPRHKITKRGQNVTFRCDPISEHNRLYWYRQTLGQGPEFLTYFQNEAQLEKSRLLSDRFSAERPKGSFSTLEIQRTEQGDSAMYLCASSSSGGSTDTQYFGPGTRLTVL.

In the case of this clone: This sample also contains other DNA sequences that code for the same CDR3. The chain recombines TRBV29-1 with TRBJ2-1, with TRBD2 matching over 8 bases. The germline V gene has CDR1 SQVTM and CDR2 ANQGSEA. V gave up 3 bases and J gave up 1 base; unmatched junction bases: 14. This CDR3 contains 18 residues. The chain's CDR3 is CSVDGGGGAGGSYNEQFF. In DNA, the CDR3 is TGCAGCGTTGACGGGGGGGGCGGGGCAGGAGGTTCCTACAATGAGCAGTTCTTC.

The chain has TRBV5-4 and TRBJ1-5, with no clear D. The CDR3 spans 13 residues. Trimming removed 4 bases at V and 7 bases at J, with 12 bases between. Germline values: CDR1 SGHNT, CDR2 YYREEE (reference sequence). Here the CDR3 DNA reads TGTGCCAGCAGCCCACTAGCAGGACAGCCCCAGCATTTT. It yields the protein CASSPLAGQPQHF.

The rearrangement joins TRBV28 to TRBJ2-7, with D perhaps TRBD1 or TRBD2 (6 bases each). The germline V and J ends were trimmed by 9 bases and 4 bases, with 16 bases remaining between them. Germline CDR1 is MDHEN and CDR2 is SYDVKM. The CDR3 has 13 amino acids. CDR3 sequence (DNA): TGTGCCAGTGATTCCGGGGGCGGATACGAGCAGTACTTC. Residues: CASDSGGGYEQYF.

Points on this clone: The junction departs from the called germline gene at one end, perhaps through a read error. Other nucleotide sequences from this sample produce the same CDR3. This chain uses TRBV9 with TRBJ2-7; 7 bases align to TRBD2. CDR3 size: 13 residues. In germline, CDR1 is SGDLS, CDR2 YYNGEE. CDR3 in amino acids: CASSVGAGYEQYF. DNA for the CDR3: TGTGCCAGTAGCGTGGGAGCGGGGTACGAGCAGTACTTC. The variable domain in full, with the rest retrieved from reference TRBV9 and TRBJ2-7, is DSGVTQTPKHLITATGQRVTLRCSPRSGDLSVYWYQQSLDQGLQFLIQYYNGEERAKGNILERFSAQQFPDLHSELNLSSLELGDSALYFCASSVGAGYEQYFGPGTRLTVT.

As DNA, the CDR3 is TGTGCCAGCAGCCTAGGGGGGGTTTCTACTAAACCGGGCAATGAGCAGTTCTTC. Its protein product is CASSLGGVSTKPGNEQFF. This rearrangement joins TRBV7-3 to TRBJ2-1; tentative D call: TRBD2 (7 bases). The CDR3 contains 18 residues. V lost 5 bases, J lost 6 bases, and 26 bases lay in between. The germline CDR1 and CDR2 sequences are SGHTA and FQGTGA.

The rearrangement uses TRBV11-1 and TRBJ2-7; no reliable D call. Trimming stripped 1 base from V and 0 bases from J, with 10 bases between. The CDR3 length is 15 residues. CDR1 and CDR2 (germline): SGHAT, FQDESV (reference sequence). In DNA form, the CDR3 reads TGTGCCAGCAGCTTAGAGGCACAGCCCTCCTACGAGCAGTACTTC. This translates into CASSLEAQPSYEQYF. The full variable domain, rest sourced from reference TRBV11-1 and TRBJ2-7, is EAEVAQSPRYKITEKSQAVAFWCDPISGHATLYWYRQILGQGPELLVQFQDESVVDDSQLPKDRFSAERLKGVDSTLKIQPAELGDSAMYLCASSLEAQPSYEQYFGPGTRLTVT.

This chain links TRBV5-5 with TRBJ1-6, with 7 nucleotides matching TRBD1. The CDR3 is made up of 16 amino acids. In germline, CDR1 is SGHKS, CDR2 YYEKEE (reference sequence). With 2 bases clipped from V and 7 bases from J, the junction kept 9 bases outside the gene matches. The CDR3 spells CASSFILGGVNSPLHF. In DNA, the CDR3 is TGTGCCAGCAGCTTTATACTAGGGGGCGTGAATTCACCCCTCCACTTT.

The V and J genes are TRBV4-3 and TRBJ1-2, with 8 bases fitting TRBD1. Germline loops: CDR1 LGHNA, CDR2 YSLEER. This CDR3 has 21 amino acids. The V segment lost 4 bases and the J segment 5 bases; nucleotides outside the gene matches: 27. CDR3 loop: CASSLGTGGEVPSIKRYGYTF. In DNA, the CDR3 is TGCGCCAGCAGCCTCGGGACAGGCGGCGAGGTCCCCTCAATCAAGCGGTATGGCTACACCTTC.

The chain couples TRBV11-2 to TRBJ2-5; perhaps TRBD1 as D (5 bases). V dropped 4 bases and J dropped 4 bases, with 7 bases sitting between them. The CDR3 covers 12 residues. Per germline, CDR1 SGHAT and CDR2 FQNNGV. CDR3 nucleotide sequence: TGTGCCAGCAGCTCCCAGGGAGAGACCCAGTACTTC. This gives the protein CASSSQGETQYF.

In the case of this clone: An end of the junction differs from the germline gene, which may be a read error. This chain's CDR3 is CCVDGGGGAGGSYNEQFF. As DNA, the CDR3 is TGCTGCGTTGATGGTGGGGGAGGGGCAGGAGGTTCCTACAATGAGCAGTTCTTC. This chain connects TRBV29-1 to TRBJ2-1; 7 bases agree with TRBD2. The CDR3 extends over 18 amino acids. Germline CDR1 SQVTM, CDR2 ANQGSEA.

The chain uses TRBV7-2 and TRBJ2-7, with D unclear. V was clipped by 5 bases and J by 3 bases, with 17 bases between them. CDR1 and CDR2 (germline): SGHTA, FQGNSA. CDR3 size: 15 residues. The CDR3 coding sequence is TGTGCCAGCAGCACCCGTCCCGAATACGGCTACGAGCAGTACTTC. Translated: CASSTRPEYGYEQYF.

The CDR3 region has the DNA TGTGCCAGTAGTATAGGCCCTTCCCGCGGACAGGAAGCTTTCTTT. Amino acid sequence: CASSIGPSRGQEAFF. The V and J genes are TRBV19 and TRBJ1-1; D may be TRBD1 (6 bases). CDR1 and CDR2 from the germline V gene are LNHDA and SQIVND (reference sequence). There are 15 residues in the CDR3. The V end lost 1 base, the J end lost 8 bases, and 17 bases lay between the germline ends.

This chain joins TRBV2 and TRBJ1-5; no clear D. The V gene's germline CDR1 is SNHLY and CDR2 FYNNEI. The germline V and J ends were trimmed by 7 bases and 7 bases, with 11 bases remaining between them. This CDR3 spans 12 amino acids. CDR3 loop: CASTRGDQPQHF. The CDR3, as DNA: TGTGCCAGCACCCGAGGTGACCAGCCCCAGCATTTT.

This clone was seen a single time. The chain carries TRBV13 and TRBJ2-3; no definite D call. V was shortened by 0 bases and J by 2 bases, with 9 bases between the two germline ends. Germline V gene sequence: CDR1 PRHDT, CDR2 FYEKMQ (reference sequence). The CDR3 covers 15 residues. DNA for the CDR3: TGTGCCAGCAGCTTAGGTAGCCCCCTCACAGATACGCAGTATTTT. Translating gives CASSLGSPLTDTQYF.

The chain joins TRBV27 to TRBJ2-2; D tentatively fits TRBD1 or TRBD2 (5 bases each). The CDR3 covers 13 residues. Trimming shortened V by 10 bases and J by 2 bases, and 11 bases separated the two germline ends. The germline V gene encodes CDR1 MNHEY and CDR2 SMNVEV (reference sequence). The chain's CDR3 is CATGALNTGELFF. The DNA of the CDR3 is TGTGCCACCGGGGCCTTAAACACCGGGGAGCTGTTTTTT.

DNA of the CDR3: TGTGCCAGCAGCCAGGGGATTCGGAACAATGAGCAGTTCTTC. This sequence encodes CASSQGIRNNEQFF. This sequence joins TRBV11-2 and TRBJ2-1, with D possibly matching TRBD1 (6 bases). Trimming took off 5 bases at V and 5 bases at J, with 13 bases between the two ends. Germline CDR1 SGHAT, CDR2 FQNNGV. The CDR3 runs 14 residues.

CDR3 DNA: TGCGCCAGCACGGCCGAGAACATTTATTCTAGCACAGATACGCAGTATTTT. This encodes CASTAENIYSSTDTQYF. This sequence joins TRBV5-1 and TRBJ2-3, with no clear D. Germline CDR1 is SGHRS and CDR2 is YFSETQ. The V end was cut by 6 bases, the J end by 0 bases, with 20 bases between. CDR3 length: 17 residues.